This TCR beta chain was recorded in a study of neoadjuvant anti-PD-1 for oral cavity cancer. The CDR3 runs 16 residues. Trimming pared 1 base from V and 7 bases from J, leaving 20 bases between. The germline V gene encodes CDR1 SGHVS and CDR2 FNYEAQ. Stated time point: after neoadjuvant nivolumab, at surgical resection. Libraries were prepared by immunoSEQ multiplex PCR; TCRdb keeps only in-frame clonotypes and omits some of them. The table includes 12,000 or so clones, around 70% detected once. This chain links TRBV7-6 with TRBJ2-7, with TRBD2 as a possible D gene (5 bases). The receptor was derived from a person between 40 and 85 years old with oral cavity squamous cell carcinoma. The sample here was PBMCs, taken after nivolumab (anti-PD-1) treatment. The CDR3 DNA sequence: TGTGCCAGCAGCTTAGTGGTTAGCGACTCGAGAAGGGAGCAGTACTTC. Translation: CASSLVVSDSRREQYF.